This T cell receptor (beta chain) appears in the sequencing data of a study of metastatic and nonmetastatic thyroid tumors. Background on the study: Repertoires were compared across blood and tumor or nodule tissue from malignant and benign thyroid patients.

The CDR3 extends over 15 amino acids. V lost 0 bases and J 9 bases, leaving 18 bases between the germline ends. Germline V gene data show CDR1 as LGHDT and CDR2 as YNNKEL (reference sequence). Thyroid surgery took place with no prior treatment in any patient. Original methodology: A classifier of distant metastasis in papillary thyroid cancer was built from CDR3 differences (across clinicopathological groups). TCRdb re-called the PCR reads via MiXCR. TCRdb, not the authors, supplied the V and J calls. This table has 15,000 to 20,000 clones, approximately 32% appearing once. The clonotype comes from a male donor with papillary thyroid cancer or a benign thyroid nodule (not recorded which). Some clones in this sample may be carry-over from other donors' samples. V is TRBV3-1 and J is TRBJ2-7; D is unclear. Source material: tumor tissue. CDR3 DNA: TGTGCCAGCAGCCAAGATCTCGGACCCCAAGAAGTGCAGTACTTC. It is translated as CASSQDLGPQEVQYF.